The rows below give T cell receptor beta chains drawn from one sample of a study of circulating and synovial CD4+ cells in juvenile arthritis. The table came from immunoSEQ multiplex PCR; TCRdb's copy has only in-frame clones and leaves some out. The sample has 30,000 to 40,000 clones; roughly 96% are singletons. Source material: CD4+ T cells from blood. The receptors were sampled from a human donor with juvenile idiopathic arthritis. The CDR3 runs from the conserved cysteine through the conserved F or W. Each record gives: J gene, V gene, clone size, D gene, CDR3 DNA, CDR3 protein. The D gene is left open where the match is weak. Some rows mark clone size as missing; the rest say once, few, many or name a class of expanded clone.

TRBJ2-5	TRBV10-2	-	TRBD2	TGCGCCAGCAGTGCACCGCAGCGGGGCCAAGAGACCCAGTACTTC	CASSAPQRGQETQYF
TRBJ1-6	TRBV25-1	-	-	TGTGCCAGCAGTGGGGGGAGGAATAATTCACCCCTCCACTTT	CASSGGRNNSPLHF
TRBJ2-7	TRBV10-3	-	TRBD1	TGTGCCATCAGTGACCTAGGACAGGTGTCCTACGAGCAGTACTTC	CAISDLGQVSYEQYF
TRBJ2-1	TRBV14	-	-	TGTGCCAGCAGGCCCACACCGACGGGTGAGCAGTTCTTC	CASRPTPTGEQFF
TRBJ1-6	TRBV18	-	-	TGTGCCAGCTCACCCCCAGGGCTTTCACCCCTCCACTTT	CASSPPGLSPLHF
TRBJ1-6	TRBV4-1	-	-	TGCGCCAGCAGCGTGCAACTTAATTCACCCCTCCACTTT	CASSVQLNSPLHF
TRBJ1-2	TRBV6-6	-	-	TGTGCCAGCAGTTACTCGATCGAGGATGGCTACACCTTC	CASSYSIEDGYTF
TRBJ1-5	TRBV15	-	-	TGTGCCACCAGCGCGGGCCGGATCAATCAGCCCCAGCATTTT	CATSAGRINQPQHF
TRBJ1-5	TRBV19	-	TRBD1	TGTGCCAGTAGTCACTTTGGAGGGGGCCTCGGCAATCAGCCCCAGCATTTT	CASSHFGGGLGNQPQHF
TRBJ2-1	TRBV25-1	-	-	TGTGCCAGCAGCTACACCGGGGGTTACAATGAGCAGTTCTTC	CASSYTGGYNEQFF
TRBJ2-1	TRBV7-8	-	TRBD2	TGTGCCAGCAGCTTTCAGCGGGAGAGAGAGTACAATGAGCAGTTCTTC	CASSFQREREYNEQFF
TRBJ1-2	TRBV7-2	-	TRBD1	TGTGCCAGCAGTTCAACAGGGGGCGGCTATGGCTACACCTTC	CASSSTGGGYGYTF
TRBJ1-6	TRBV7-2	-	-	TGTGCCAGCAGCGTCACCCCCTCAGATTCACCCCTCCACTTT	CASSVTPSDSPLHF
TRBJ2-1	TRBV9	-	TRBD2	TGTGCCAGCAGCGTAGATTCCGGGGCTAGCGGGGGCCTCGGGGATGAGCAGTTCTTC	CASSVDSGASGGLGDEQFF
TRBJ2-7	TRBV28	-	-	TGTGCCAGCCAACCGGGACACGCCTACGAGCAGTACTTC	CASQPGHAYEQYF
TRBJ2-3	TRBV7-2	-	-	TGTGCCAGCAGCCTAGTTCCAAGGACTCTAAGCACAGATACGCAGTATTTT	CASSLVPRTLSTDTQYF
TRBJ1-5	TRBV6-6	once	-	TGTGCCAGCACCTCACCGGGTCGGGACAATCAGCCCCAGCATTTT	CASTSPGRDNQPQHF
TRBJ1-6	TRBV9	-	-	TGTGCCAGCAGCGATTTCGGCGGGAATTCACCCCTCCACTTT	CASSDFGGNSPLHF
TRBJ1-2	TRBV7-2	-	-	TGTGCCAGCAGCTTACCTCCCTTGTCTGATGGCTACACCTTC	CASSLPPLSDGYTF
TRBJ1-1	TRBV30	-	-	TGTGCCTGGAGTGGGATAAGAGAGCTGAGGACTGAAGCTTTCTTT	CAWSGIRELRTEAFF
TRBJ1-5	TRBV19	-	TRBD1	TGTGCCAGTAATAAGACAGGGGGGTTCAATCAGCCCCAGCATTTT	CASNKTGGFNQPQHF
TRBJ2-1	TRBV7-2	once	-	TGTGCCAGCAGCTTAGCGTCCGTGCGGGGTGATGAGCAGTTCTTC	CASSLASVRGDEQFF
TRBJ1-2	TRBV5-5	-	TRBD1	TGTGCCAGCAGCTGGACAGGGACGGGAGGCTACACCTTC	CASSWTGTGGYTF
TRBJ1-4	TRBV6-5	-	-	TGTGCCAGCAGTTTCAGGGCAACTAATGAAAAACTGTTTTTT	CASSFRATNEKLFF
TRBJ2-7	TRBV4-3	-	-	TGCGCCAGCAGCCAAGATACATTATACAAAAGCGAGCAGTACTTC	CASSQDTLYKSEQYF
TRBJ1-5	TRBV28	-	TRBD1	TGTGCCAGCAGGACAGGGGGCGGCAATCAGCCCCAGCATTTT	CASRTGGGNQPQHF
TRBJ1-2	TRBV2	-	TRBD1	TGTGCCAGCAGCCTAAAACAGGGGGCAGCGGGCTACACCTTC	CASSLKQGAAGYTF
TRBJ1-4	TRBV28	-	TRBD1	TGTGCCAGCAGTTACAGACAGGGGAGATACGAAAAACTGTTTTTT	CASSYRQGRYEKLFF
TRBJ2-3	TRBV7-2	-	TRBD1	TGTGCCAGCAGCTCTAGGACAGGGGGCCGCGGGGATACGCAGTATTTT	CASSSRTGGRGDTQYF
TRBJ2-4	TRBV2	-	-	TGTGCCAGCCAACTCCGCCAGGCCACCTCTCCCAAAAACATTCAGTACTTC	CASQLRQATSPKNIQYF
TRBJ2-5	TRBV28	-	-	TGTGCCAGCAGTGAGAGAGAGACCCAGTACTTC	CASSERETQYF
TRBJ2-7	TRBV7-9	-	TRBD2	TGTGCCAGCAGCCCCCAACTAGCGGGAGGAGGCGAGCAGTACTTC	CASSPQLAGGGEQYF
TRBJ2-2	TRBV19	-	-	TGTGCCAGTAGTATATTAGTGGGGGCCAACACCGGGGAGCTGTTTTTT	CASSILVGANTGELFF
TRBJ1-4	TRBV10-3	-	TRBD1	TGTGCCATCAGTCCTTCCGGGACAGGTCGGGAAAAACTGTTTTTT	CAISPSGTGREKLFF
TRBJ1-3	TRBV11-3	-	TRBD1	TGTGCCAGCAGCCCAACCCAGGGGGACACCATATATTTT	CASSPTQGDTIYF
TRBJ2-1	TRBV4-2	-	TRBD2	TGTGCCAGCAGCCCCGAGGAGGCGGGGGGATACAATGAGCAGTTCTTC	CASSPEEAGGYNEQFF
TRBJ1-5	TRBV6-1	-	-	TGTGCCAGCAGTGAAGCGGGTGGCGGCGCTCAGCCCCAGCATTTT	CASSEAGGGAQPQHF
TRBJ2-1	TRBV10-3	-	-	TGTGCCATCAGTGAGTATACTATCAATGAGCAGTTCTTC	CAISEYTINEQFF
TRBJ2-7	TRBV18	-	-	TGTGCCAGCTCACCACTGGCAGGAGGTATTGACGAGCAGTACTTC	CASSPLAGGIDEQYF
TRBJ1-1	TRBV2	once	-	TGTGCCAGCAGGAAAACAGGTTCAGGCGCTGAAGCTTTCTTT	CASRKTGSGAEAFF
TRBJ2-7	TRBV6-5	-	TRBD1	TGTGCCAGCAGTTATTCCGGGACAGGGGGCTTCTACGAGCAGTACTTC	CASSYSGTGGFYEQYF
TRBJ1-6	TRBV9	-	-	TGTGCCAGCAGCGTAGTACCGGCGGGCGATTCACCCCTCCACTTT	CASSVVPAGDSPLHF
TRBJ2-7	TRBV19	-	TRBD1	TGTGCCAGTAACGGCCCGGGACAGGGGTTCTACGAGCAGTACTTC	CASNGPGQGFYEQYF
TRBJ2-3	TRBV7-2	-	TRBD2	TGTGCCAGCAGACCTCTAGCGGATCCATTGGCCGATACGCAGTATTTT	CASRPLADPLADTQYF
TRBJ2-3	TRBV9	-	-	TGTGCCAGCAGCAGCGACACAGATACGCAGTATTTT	CASSSDTDTQYF
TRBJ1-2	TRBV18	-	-	TGTGCCAGCTCACCAACGGCTAACTATGGCTACACCTTC	CASSPTANYGYTF
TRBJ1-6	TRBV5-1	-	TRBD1	TGCGCCAGCAGCTTGGACGCGACAGGGGGTTCACCCCTCCACTTT	CASSLDATGGSPLHF
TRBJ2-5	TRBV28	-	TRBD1	TGTGCCAGCAGCAGAACTCAGGAGGGGAGGACAGGGGGCAAGGAGACCCAGTACTTC	CASSRTQEGRTGGKETQYF